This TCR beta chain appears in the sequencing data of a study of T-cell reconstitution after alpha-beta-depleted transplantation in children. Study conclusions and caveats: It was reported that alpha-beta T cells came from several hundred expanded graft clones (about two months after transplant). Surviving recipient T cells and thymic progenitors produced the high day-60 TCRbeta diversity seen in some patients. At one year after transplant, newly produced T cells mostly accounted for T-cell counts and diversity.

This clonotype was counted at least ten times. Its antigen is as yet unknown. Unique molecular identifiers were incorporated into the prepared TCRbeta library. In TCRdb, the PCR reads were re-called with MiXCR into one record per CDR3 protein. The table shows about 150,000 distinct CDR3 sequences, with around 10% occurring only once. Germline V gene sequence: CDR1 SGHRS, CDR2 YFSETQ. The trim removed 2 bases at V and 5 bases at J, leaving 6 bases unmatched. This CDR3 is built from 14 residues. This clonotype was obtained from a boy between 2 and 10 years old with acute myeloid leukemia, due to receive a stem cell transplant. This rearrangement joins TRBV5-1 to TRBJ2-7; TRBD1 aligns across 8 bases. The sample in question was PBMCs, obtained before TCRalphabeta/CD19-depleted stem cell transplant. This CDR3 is CASSLVTGVDEQYF. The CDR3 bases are TGCGCCAGCAGCTTAGTGACAGGGGTCGACGAGCAGTACTTC.